Following are 10 T cell receptor beta chains from one sample sequenced in a study of shared T cell receptors in the human thymus. Clones were sequenced by immunoSEQ multiplex PCR, and TCRdb holds only the in-frame ones, with some missing. This table has about 610,000 clones, roughly 90% appearing once. The same data also contributed to another study, on human thymus T cells.

The specimen sequenced was thymocytes. The source is a boy younger than two with a congenital heart defect.

This clone has a handful of counts. The V call is TRBV6-4, the J call TRBJ2-7, with 7 bases matching TRBD2. The CDR3 extends over 19 amino acids. Losses at the gene ends were 2 bases for V and 0 bases for J; bases not matched to a gene: 16. CDR1 is MRHNA, CDR2 SNTAGT, per germline. CDR3 DNA sequence: TGTGCCAGCAGTGACAGGAACAGTATCCCCGGGGACTACTCCTACGAGCAGTACTTC. This sequence encodes CASSDRNSIPGDYSYEQYF.

This chain joins TRBV7-2 and TRBJ1-2; tentatively, D is TRBD1 (5 bases). Trimming took 5 bases from V and 4 from J, leaving 11 bases between them. The germline gives CDR1 SGHTA, CDR2 FQGNSA. The length of the CDR3 is 13 residues. The CDR3 bases are TGTGCCAGCAGCCCAAGGGGAAGCTATGGCTACACCTTC. This sequence encodes CASSPRGSYGYTF.

The V call is TRBV27, the J call TRBJ1-2, with D possibly matching TRBD1 (6 bases). The CDR3 consists of 19 residues. Trimming took 5 bases from V and 4 from J, leaving 29 bases between them. Germline V CDR1 and CDR2: MNHEY, SMNVEV (reference sequence). The CDR3 protein is CASSLTLRGAHALTYGYTF. DNA for the CDR3: TGTGCCAGCAGTCTCACCCTCAGGGGCGCACACGCCCTAACCTATGGCTACACCTTC.

The chain couples TRBV27 to TRBJ2-7; TRBD1 agrees at 10 bases. Germline V CDR1 and CDR2: MNHEY, SMNVEV (reference sequence). The CDR3 length is 15 residues. Germline trimming cut 6 bases from V and 1 base from J; bases unmatched to any gene: 6. The CDR3 DNA reads as TGTGCCAGCAGCAAGACAGGGGGCGCGTCCTACGAGCAGTACTTC. Translation: CASSKTGGASYEQYF.

The rearrangement joins TRBV2 to TRBJ2-5; TRBD1 might be the D (6 bases). This CDR3 has 12 residues. Germline loops: CDR1 SNHLY, CDR2 FYNNEI. V lost 7 bases and J 4 bases, leaving 10 bases between the germline ends. This chain's CDR3 is CASMDRTETQYF. The CDR3 DNA reads TGTGCCAGCATGGACAGAACAGAGACCCAGTACTTC.

V and J are TRBV4-3 and TRBJ2-7; TRBD2 aligns across 10 bases. V was clipped by 4 bases and J by 3 bases; unmatched bases: 3. The CDR3 length is 14 residues. Per the germline V gene, CDR1 is LGHNA and CDR2 is YSLEER. Here the CDR3 reads CASSLRLAGYEQYF. CDR3 nucleotide sequence: TGCGCCAGCAGCCTCAGACTAGCGGGCTACGAGCAGTACTTC.

The CDR3 DNA reads TGTGCCAGCAGTACAAACAACCAGCCCCAGCATTTT. This translates into CASSTNNQPQHF. The chain carries TRBV2 and TRBJ1-5, with no clear D. CDR1 is SNHLY, CDR2 FYNNEI, per germline. V gave up 5 bases and J gave up 7 bases, with 9 bases separating them. CDR3 size: 12 residues.

The rearrangement uses TRBV30 and TRBJ2-7, with 10 bases aligning to TRBD2. Germline CDR1 is GTSNPN and CDR2 is SVGIG (reference sequence). This CDR3 has 19 amino acids. The trim removed 4 bases at V and 0 bases at J, leaving 18 bases unmatched. The chain's CDR3 is CAWMFRFLAGALYSYEQYF. For the CDR3, the DNA is TGTGCCTGGATGTTTCGTTTCCTAGCGGGAGCCCTTTACTCCTACGAGCAGTACTTC.

The chain couples TRBV27 to TRBJ2-5; 8 bases align to TRBD2. The CDR3 spans 14 residues. V was clipped by 3 bases and J by 5 bases; unmatched bases: 5. In germline, CDR1 is MNHEY, CDR2 SMNVEV (reference sequence). The CDR3 spells CASSFSGMRETQYF. CDR3 sequence (DNA): TGTGCCAGCAGTTTTAGCGGGATGAGGGAGACCCAGTACTTC.

The chain has TRBV27 and TRBJ1-1, with a possible D match to TRBD1 (6 bases). Looked up from germline, CDR1 is MNHEY and CDR2 is SMNVEV (reference sequence). V was trimmed by 3 bases and J by 1 base, leaving 9 bases between them. This CDR3 is 14 amino acids long. The CDR3 nucleotides are TGTGCCAGCAGTTTTTCCAGGGGGAACACTGAAGCTTTCTTT. Amino acids: CASSFSRGNTEAFF.